This T cell receptor (beta chain) derives from a study of blood T cells in healthy people across ages. The CDR3 is made up of 14 amino acids. Deletions cut 0 bases from V and 3 bases from J, with 9 bases between. Germline CDR1 and CDR2: DFQATT and SNEGSKA (reference sequence). For the second PCR, which ran for roughly 7 to 11 cycles, a sample-barcoded 5' primer and a J-beta primer mix were used. TCRdb processed the 5' RACE reads anew with MiXCR; each CDR3 protein has one entry. The sample holds 760,000 or so distinct CDR3 sequences, 20% to 30% seen once. These data also featured in a second study, about T cells of mothers and their children. That source reports: Slightly higher, non-significant overlap characterized related mother-child pairs relative to unrelated pairs.

Source material: blood. The gene calls are TRBV20-1 and TRBJ2-1; no clear D gene. The sequence was collected from a boy aged 5-17 years in good health. The CDR3 reads CSARDTRRYNEQFF. DNA of the CDR3: TGCAGTGCTAGAGATACAAGGCGCTACAATGAGCAGTTCTTC.